This passage covers 9 T cell receptor beta chains from one sample sequenced in a study of T cells after yellow fever vaccination. One entry per CDR3 protein results from TCRdb running MiXCR on the 5' RACE reads. The data contain under 300,000 distinct CDR3 sequences, less than 8.5% of them seen just once; the ten biggest clones take up about 0.9%. Here the sequenced sample was CD4+ T cells sorted from PBMCs, taken 15 days after the yellow fever booster vaccination. Receptor source: a man aged 25 to 40 who received the YFV17D yellow fever vaccine.

In this sample, this clonotype turned up a few times. The chain carries TRBV6-1 and TRBJ2-3; no clear D gene. From germline, CDR1 is MNHNS and CDR2 SASEGT. This CDR3 comprises 14 residues. Trimming pared 2 bases from V and 2 bases from J, leaving 8 bases between. CDR3 DNA: TGTGCCAGCAGTGAACTAGTTCCCACAGATACGCAGTATTTT. Its protein product is CASSELVPTDTQYF.

This rearrangement joins TRBV20-1 to TRBJ2-7; 8 bases match TRBD2. This CDR3 comprises 16 residues. Germline CDR1 and CDR2: DFQATT and SNEGSKA (reference sequence). The ends lost 5 bases at V and 0 bases at J; junction bases unmatched: 12. The DNA of the CDR3 is TGCAGTGCTCGGCGTGTGGTAGCGGGGACCTCCTACGAGCAGTACTTC. Its translation is CSARRVVAGTSYEQYF.

This chain connects TRBV18 to TRBJ1-4; D not certain. The CDR3 totals 12 residues. The germline V gene encodes CDR1 KGHSH and CDR2 LQKENI. The ends were cut back, 5 bases at V and 8 bases at J, with 9 bases in the middle. CDR3 residues: CASSGSAEKLFF. In nucleotides, the CDR3 is TGTGCCAGCTCAGGGAGCGCGGAAAAACTGTTTTTT.

This clonotype was recorded a few times. The chain combines TRBV9 with TRBJ2-1, with 9 nucleotides matching TRBD1. Germline V gives CDR1 SGDLS, CDR2 YYNGEE. The CDR3 sequence is 14 residues long. J gave up 10 bases and V 3 bases, and 8 bases lay outside the gene matches. The CDR3 DNA sequence: TGTGCCAGCAGCGCCCAGACAGGGGGGGGGGAGCAGTTCTTC. Translation: CASSAQTGGGEQFF.

This clonotype was recorded a few times. This rearrangement joins TRBV5-5 to TRBJ1-2; 7 nucleotides align to TRBD1. The length of the CDR3 is 15 residues. The germline V gene has CDR1 SGHKS and CDR2 YYEKEE (reference sequence). Trimming removed 4 bases from V and 6 bases from J; junction bases left unmatched: 12. Here the CDR3 reads CASSITPGQRDGYTF. DNA for the CDR3: TGTGCCAGCAGCATCACCCCGGGACAGAGAGATGGCTACACCTTC. The full variable domain, rest sourced from reference TRBV5-5 and TRBJ1-2, is DAGVTQSPTHLIKTRGQQVTLRCSPISGHKSVSWYQQVLGQGPQFIFQYYEKEERGRGNFPDRFSARQFPNYSSELNVNALLLGDSALYLCASSITPGQRDGYTFGSGTRLTVV.

This clonotype was found many times. J is TRBJ1-2 and V is TRBV29-1; tentatively, D is TRBD1 (5 bases). V lost 8 bases and J lost 0, with 16 bases in between. The CDR3 runs 14 residues. In germline, CDR1 is SQVTM, CDR2 ANQGSEA. The CDR3 loop reads CSTAAGDPNYGYTF. The CDR3 nucleotides read TGCAGCACAGCCGCGGGGGACCCTAACTATGGCTACACCTTC.

This clonotype has just a few counts. The rearrangement uses TRBV7-2 and TRBJ1-1; D uncertain. The germline V gene has CDR1 SGHTA and CDR2 FQGNSA. The CDR3 runs to 16 residues. Between the trimmed V and J ends, which lost 6 bases and 1 base, there was a span of 18 bases. CDR3 in DNA: TGTGCCAGCAGACTATTTGACCTAACCGGGAACACTGAAGCTTTCTTT. The encoded protein is CASRLFDLTGNTEAFF.

This clonotype was observed at least ten times. The junction shows a germline mismatch at one end, possibly a read error. The chain has TRBV29-1 and TRBJ2-5; 7 nucleotides align to TRBD1. Germline V lookup: CDR1 SQVTM, CDR2 ANQGSEA. The CDR3 spans 12 residues. Written as DNA, the CDR3 is TGCAGCATTGAGGGACAGTCGGAGACCCAGTACTTC. Its protein is CSIEGQSETQYF.

This clonotype turned up a few times. The DNA of the CDR3 is TGTGCCAGCAGGACGGGCGGACCCAGCCGTTCACCCCTCCACTTT. This gives the protein CASRTGGPSRSPLHF. V gene TRBV5-6 combines with J gene TRBJ1-6; D remains ambiguous. V shed 5 bases and J shed 9 bases, with 18 bases lying between them. Germline V gene lookup returns CDR1 SGHDT and CDR2 YYEEEE. This CDR3 has 15 residues.